The entry below gives a single T cell receptor (beta chain) sequence along with its context. J gave up 2 bases and V 1 base, and 12 bases lay outside the gene matches. The V gene's germline CDR1 is SGDLS and CDR2 YYNGEE. This CDR3 has 17 residues. This specimen belongs to a study of blood T cell repertoires in COVID-19. Study-level background: Sites across the United States, Italy and Spain contributed samples from acute and convalescent COVID-19. Sources were T cells, B-cell-depleted T cells, or PBMCs; the material itself was cDNA or gDNA.

In the authors' workflow: Amplification from reference gene primers served as the basis for estimated nucleated cell counts. TCRdb's copy holds only in-frame clones and misses some; the assay was immunoSEQ multiplex PCR. V and J calls and clone size are given by that table; D and trimming were obtained from the DNA. The sample has more than 80,000 clones, less than 75% seen once. Material: peripheral blood. The chain recombines TRBV9 with TRBJ2-7, with 7 nucleotides matching TRBD2. The sequence came from a woman aged 55-69 years in a cohort sampled during active or convalescent COVID-19. The CDR3 DNA is TGTGCCAGCAGCGTACGCAACCAGCGGCTAGCGGCCTACGAGCAGTACTTC. Protein product: CASSVRNQRLAAYEQYF.